Listed below are T cell receptor beta chains from one sample, sequenced in a study of T cell responses to AZD1222 COVID-19 vaccine. Profiling relied on immunoSEQ multiplex PCR, and the TCRdb table lists in-frame clones only, not all of them. The sample lists approximately 130,000 clones, more than 85% occurring once. Source: peripheral blood, taken on day 0 of AZD1222 vaccination. Receptors originate from an adult in good health. The conserved cysteine and the conserved F or W are not part of the CDR3 here.

length,V,J,CDR3
14,TRBV10-3,TRBJ2-2,AISEVGTKASGELF
14,TRBV7-9,TRBJ1-2,ASSPGTAPPLHGYT
13,TRBV7-2,TRBJ2-7,ASSHRTGGYYEQY
8,TRBV20-1,TRBJ1-6,SASSRPLH
14,TRBV9,TRBJ2-6,ASSVMGLSGANVLT
12,TRBV18,TRBJ2-1,ASSPGGGGNEQF
13,TRBV11-1,TRBJ1-1,ASSLSPTGNTEAF
12,TRBV9,TRBJ1-2,ASSAGAAQGGYT
15,TRBV19,TRBJ2-2,ASSPPRQFANTGELF
12,TRBV4-1,TRBJ1-4,ASSRTGNYEKLF
14,TRBV10-3,TRBJ2-6,ASATGELSGANVLT
15,TRBV18,TRBJ1-3,ASSPGQGSVSGNTIY
12,TRBV7-7,TRBJ2-5,ASSFHAGVETQY
14,TRBV9,TRBJ1-4,ASSVESGATNEKLF
14,TRBV9,TRBJ1-2,ASSAYSGQGTTGYT
14,TRBV6-1,TRBJ1-2,ASSEPPGRGAYGYT